The 7 T cell receptor beta chains below all came from one sample that was sequenced in a study of T cell responses to AZD1222 COVID-19 vaccine. Clones were read by immunoSEQ multiplex PCR, and TCRdb kept only the in-frame ones, dropping some. The repertoire has about 83,000 clones, 85% to 95% of them found once; the top ten carry around 30%. The material sequenced was peripheral blood, taken 28 days after the second AZD1222 dose. The receptors here all came from an adult who received the AZD1222 COVID-19 vaccine.

This clone appeared a single time. J is TRBJ2-7 and V is TRBV19, with TRBD2 matching 12 bases. The V gene's germline CDR1 is LNHDA and CDR2 SQIVND (reference sequence). Germline trimming cut 4 bases from V and 2 bases from J; bases unmatched to any gene: 6. The length of the CDR3 is 16 residues. CDR3 region: CASSKTRTSGAYEQYF. The CDR3 DNA sequence: TGTGCCAGTAGTAAAACACGGACTAGCGGGGCCTACGAGCAGTACTTC.

The J gene is TRBJ2-2, the V gene TRBV18; 8 nucleotides align to TRBD1. The CDR3 totals 16 residues. Per the germline V gene, CDR1 is KGHSH and CDR2 is LQKENI. V shed 3 bases, J shed 6 bases, and the junction held 9 bases outside the gene matches. The CDR3: CASSPRTQGAAGELFF. The CDR3 DNA reads TGTGCCAGCTCACCCCGTACTCAGGGGGCTGCCGGGGAGCTGTTTTTT. The variable domain in full, with the rest retrieved from reference TRBV18 and TRBJ2-2, is NAGVMQNPRHLVRRRGQEARLRCSPMKGHSHVYWYRQLPEEGLKFMVYLQKENIIDESGMPKERFSAEFPKEGPSILRIQQVVRGDSAAYFCASSPRTQGAAGELFFGEGSRLTVL.

This clone turned up a few times. The chain links TRBV11-2 to TRBJ1-5; perhaps TRBD1 as D (5 bases). Germline CDR1 SGHAT, CDR2 FQNNGV. CDR3 length: 13 amino acids. V was shortened by 3 bases and J by 7 bases, with 10 bases between the two germline ends. CDR3 DNA: TGTGCCAGCAGCTTCGGGGCGGGGCAGCCCCAGCATTTT. It encodes CASSFGAGQPQHF.

This sequence joins TRBV6-6 and TRBJ2-3, with no clear D. From germline, CDR1 is MNHNY and CDR2 SVGAGI (reference sequence). The CDR3 spans 11 residues. V was pared by 5 bases and J by 6 bases, with 6 bases between. CDR3 nucleotides: TGTGCCAGCAGTCTGGGGGATACGCAGTATTTT. Its protein is CASSLGDTQYF.

This rearrangement joins TRBV28 to TRBJ1-4; 8 nucleotides match TRBD1. The germline CDR1 and CDR2 sequences are MDHEN and SYDVKM. Germline trimming cut 5 bases from V and 5 bases from J; bases unmatched to any gene: 4. CDR3 length: 14 amino acids. The CDR3 spells CASSHRGANEKLFF. The CDR3 DNA is TGTGCCAGCAGTCACAGGGGGGCGAATGAAAAACTGTTTTTT.

CDR3 in amino acids: CASPVRGHEQYF. The CDR3 DNA sequence: TGTGCCAGCCCCGTGAGGGGGCACGAGCAGTACTTC. J is TRBJ2-7 and V is TRBV7-9; TRBD1 matches at 7 bases. The CDR3 has 12 residues. J lost 5 bases, V lost 8 bases, and 6 bases had no gene match. The germline V gene has CDR1 SEHNR and CDR2 FQNEAQ (reference sequence).

This chain links TRBV5-5 with TRBJ2-7, with a weak D call TRBD1 (7 bases). With 7 bases removed from V and 1 base from J, the gap between germline ends came to 21 bases. The CDR3 sequence is 16 residues long. The V gene's germline CDR1 is SGHKS and CDR2 YYEKEE (reference sequence). The CDR3 DNA reads TGTGCCAGCTCCAGAGGAGGGGGCAAAGGGTCCTACGAGCAGTACTTC. As protein: CASSRGGGKGSYEQYF.